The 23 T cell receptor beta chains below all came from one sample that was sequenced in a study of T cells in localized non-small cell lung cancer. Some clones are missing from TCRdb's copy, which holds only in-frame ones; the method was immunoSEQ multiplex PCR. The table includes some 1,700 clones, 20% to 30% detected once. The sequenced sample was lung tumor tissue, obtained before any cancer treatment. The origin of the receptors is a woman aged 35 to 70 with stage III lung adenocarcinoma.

DNA of the CDR3: TGTGCCAGCAGAACCGGGACAGCCCGCCAAGAGACCCAGTACTTC. It encodes CASRTGTARQETQYF. This chain joins TRBV6-8 and TRBJ2-5; 7 bases map to TRBD1. Losses at the gene ends were 6 bases for V and 1 base for J; bases not matched to a gene: 8. Germline CDR1 MNHGY, CDR2 SAAAGT. The CDR3 loop spans 15 amino acids.

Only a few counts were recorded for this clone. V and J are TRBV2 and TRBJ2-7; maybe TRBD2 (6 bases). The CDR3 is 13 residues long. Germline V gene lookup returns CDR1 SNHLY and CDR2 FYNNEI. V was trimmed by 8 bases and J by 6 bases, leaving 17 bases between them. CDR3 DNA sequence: TGTGCCAGCTCCTTGGGTCCAGCGGGCGAGCAGTACTTC. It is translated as CASSLGPAGEQYF. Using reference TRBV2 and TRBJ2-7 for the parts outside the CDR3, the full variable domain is EPEVTQTPSHQVTQMGQEVILRCVPISNHLYFYWYRQILGQKVEFLVSFYNNEISEKSEIFDDQFSVERPDGSNFTLKIRSTKLEDSAMYFCASSLGPAGEQYFGPGTRLTVT.

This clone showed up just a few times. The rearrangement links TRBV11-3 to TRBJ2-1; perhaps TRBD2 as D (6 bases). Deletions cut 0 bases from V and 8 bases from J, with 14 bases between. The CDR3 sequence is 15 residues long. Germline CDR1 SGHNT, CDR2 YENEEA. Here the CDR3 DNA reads TGTGCCAGCAGCTTAGACGGGAGCGGGTACTATGAGCAGTTCTTC. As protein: CASSLDGSGYYEQFF.

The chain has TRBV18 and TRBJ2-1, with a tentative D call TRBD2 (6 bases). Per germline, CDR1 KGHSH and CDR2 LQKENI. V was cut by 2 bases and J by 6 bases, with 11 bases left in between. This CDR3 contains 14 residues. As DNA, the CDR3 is TGTGCCAGCTCACCAACCACGGAGGGCAATGAGCAGTTCTTC. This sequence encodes CASSPTTEGNEQFF.

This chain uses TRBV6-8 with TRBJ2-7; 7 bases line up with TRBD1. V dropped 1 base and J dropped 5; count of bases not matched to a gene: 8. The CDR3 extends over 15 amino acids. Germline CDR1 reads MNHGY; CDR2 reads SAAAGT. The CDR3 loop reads CASSYYAKGANEQYF. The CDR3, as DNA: TGTGCCAGCAGTTACTACGCCAAGGGGGCCAACGAGCAGTACTTC.

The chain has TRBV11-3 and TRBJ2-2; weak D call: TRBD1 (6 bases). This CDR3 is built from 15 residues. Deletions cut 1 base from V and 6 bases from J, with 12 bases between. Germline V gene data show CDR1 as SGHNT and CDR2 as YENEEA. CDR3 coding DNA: TGTGCCAGCAGCTTAGGAACAGGGACGGCCGGGGAGCTGTTTTTT. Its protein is CASSLGTGTAGELFF.

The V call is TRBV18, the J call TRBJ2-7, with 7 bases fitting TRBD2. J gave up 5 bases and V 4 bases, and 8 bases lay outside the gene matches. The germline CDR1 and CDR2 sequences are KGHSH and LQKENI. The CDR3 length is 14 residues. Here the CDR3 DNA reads TGTGCCAGCTCACTTAGGACTAGTCTGCACGAGCAGTACTTC. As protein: CASSLRTSLHEQYF.

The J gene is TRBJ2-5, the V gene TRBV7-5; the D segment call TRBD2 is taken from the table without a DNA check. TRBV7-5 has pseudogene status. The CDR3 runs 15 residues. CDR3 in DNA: TGTGCCAGCAGCTTATCCCGGGGGGCGGGAGAGACCCAGTACTTC. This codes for CASSLSRGAGETQYF.

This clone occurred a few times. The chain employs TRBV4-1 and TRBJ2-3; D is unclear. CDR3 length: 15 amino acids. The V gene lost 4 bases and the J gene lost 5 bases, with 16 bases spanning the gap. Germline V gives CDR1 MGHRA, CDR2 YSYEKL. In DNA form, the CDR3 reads TGCGCCAGCAGCCTGGAAGGTAGGGCAGTAGATACGCAGTATTTT. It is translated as CASSLEGRAVDTQYF.

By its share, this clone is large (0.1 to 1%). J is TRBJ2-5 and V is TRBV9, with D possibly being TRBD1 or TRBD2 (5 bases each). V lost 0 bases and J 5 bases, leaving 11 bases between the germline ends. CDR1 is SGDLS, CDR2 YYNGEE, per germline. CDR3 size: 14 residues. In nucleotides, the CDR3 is TGTGCCAGCAGCGTAGGGCCCAGGGAGGAGACCCAGTACTTC. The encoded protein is CASSVGPREETQYF.

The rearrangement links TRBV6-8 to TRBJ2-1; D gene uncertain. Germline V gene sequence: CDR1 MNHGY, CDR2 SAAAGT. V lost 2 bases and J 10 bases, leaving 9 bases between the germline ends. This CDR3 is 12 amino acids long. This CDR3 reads CASSYTRREQFF. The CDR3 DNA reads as TGTGCCAGCAGTTACACCCGGAGAGAGCAGTTCTTC.

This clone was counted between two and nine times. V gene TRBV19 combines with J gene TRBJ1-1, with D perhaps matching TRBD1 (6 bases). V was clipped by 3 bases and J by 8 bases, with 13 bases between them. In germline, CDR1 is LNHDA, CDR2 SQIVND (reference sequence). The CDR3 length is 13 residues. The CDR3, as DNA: TGTGCCAGTAGTATGGGAGGGACAACGGAAGCTTTCTTT. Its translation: CASSMGGTTEAFF.

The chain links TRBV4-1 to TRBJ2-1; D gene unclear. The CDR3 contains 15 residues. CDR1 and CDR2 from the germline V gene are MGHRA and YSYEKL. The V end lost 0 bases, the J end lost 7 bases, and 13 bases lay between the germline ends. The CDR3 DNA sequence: TGCGCCAGCAGCCAAGATGGGCCGAGCGAAAATGAGCAGTTCTTC. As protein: CASSQDGPSENEQFF.

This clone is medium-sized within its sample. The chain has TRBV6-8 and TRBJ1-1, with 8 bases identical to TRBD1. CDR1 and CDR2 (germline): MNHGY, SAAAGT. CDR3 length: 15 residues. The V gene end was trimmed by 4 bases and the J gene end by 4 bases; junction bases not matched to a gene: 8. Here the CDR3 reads CASSFNRGAGTEAFF. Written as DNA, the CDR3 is TGTGCCAGCAGTTTCAACAGGGGGGCAGGCACTGAAGCTTTCTTT.

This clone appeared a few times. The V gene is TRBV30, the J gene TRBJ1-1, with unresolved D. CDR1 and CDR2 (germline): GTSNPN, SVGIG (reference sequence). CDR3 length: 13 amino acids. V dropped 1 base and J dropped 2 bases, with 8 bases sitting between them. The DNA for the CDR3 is TGTGCCTGGAGTGGAGGGTTTAACACTGAAGCTTTCTTT. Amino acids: CAWSGGFNTEAFF.

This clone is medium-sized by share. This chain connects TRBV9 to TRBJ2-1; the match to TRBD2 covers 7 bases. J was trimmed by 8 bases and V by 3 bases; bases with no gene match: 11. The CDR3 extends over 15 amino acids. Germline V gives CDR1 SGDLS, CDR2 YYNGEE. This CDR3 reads CASSGGLEPKHEQFF. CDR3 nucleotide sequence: TGTGCCAGCAGCGGCGGACTAGAACCTAAGCATGAGCAGTTCTTC.

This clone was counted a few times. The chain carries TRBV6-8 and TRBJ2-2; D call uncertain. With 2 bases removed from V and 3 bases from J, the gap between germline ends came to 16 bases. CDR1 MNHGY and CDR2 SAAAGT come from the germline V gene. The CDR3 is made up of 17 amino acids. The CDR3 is CASSYQPGSPDTGELFF. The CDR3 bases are TGTGCCAGCAGTTACCAACCTGGGTCACCCGACACCGGGGAGCTGTTTTTT.

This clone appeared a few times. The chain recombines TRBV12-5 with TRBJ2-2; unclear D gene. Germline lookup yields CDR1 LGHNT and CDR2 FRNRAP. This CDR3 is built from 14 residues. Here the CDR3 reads CASTPGSRTGELFF. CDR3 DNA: TGTGCCAGCACACCCGGGTCGCGCACCGGGGAGCTGTTTTTT.

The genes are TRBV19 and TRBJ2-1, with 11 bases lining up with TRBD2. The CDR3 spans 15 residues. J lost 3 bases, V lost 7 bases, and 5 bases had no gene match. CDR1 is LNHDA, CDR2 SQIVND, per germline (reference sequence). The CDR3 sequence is CASTYSGGGYNEQFF. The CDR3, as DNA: TGTGCCAGTACTTATAGCGGGGGGGGCTACAATGAGCAGTTCTTC.

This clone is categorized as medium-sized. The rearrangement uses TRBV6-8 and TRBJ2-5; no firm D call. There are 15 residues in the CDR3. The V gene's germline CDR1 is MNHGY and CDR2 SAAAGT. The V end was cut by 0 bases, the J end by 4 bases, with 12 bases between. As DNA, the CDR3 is TGTGCCAGCAGTTACTCCCAGACTGGCGCAGAGACCCAGTACTTC. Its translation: CASSYSQTGAETQYF.

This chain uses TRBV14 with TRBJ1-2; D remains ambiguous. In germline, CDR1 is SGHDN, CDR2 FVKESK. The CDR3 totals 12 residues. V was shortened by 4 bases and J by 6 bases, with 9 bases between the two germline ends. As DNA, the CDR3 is TGTGCCAGCAGCCGGCAGACGGATGGCTACACCTTC. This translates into CASSRQTDGYTF.

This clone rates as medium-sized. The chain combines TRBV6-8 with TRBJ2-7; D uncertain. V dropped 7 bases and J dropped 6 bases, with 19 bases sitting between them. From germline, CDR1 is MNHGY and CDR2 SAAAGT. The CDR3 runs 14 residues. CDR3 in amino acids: CASIPMGSPLEQYF. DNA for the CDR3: TGTGCCAGCATCCCAATGGGCAGCCCACTCGAGCAGTACTTC.

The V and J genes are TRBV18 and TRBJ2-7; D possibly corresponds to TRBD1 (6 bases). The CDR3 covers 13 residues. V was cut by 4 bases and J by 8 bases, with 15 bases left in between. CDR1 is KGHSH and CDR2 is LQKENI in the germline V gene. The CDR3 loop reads CASSRDKGTQQYF. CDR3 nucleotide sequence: TGTGCCAGCTCACGGGACAAGGGGACACAGCAGTACTTC.